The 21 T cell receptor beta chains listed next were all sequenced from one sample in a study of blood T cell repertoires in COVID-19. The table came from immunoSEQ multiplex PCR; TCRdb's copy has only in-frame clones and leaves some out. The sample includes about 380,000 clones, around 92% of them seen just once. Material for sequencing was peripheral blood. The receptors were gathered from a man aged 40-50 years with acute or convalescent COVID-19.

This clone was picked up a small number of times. Here the CDR3 reads CASSLWGGTEAFF. In DNA form, the CDR3 reads TGTGCCAGCAGCTTGTGGGGGGGGACTGAAGCTTTCTTT. V gene TRBV5-4 combines with J gene TRBJ1-1; D is possibly TRBD1 (5 bases). Per the germline V gene, CDR1 is SGHNT and CDR2 is YYREEE (reference sequence). This CDR3 comprises 13 residues. V dropped 1 base and J dropped 5 bases, with 9 bases sitting between them.

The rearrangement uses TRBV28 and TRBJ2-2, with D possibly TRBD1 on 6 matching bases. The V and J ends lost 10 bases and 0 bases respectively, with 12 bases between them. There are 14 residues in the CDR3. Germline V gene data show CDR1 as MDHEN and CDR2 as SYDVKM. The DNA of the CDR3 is TGTGCCACCCGGGACACAGCGAACACCGGGGAGCTGTTTTTT. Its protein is CATRDTANTGELFF. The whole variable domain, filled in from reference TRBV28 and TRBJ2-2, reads DVKVTQSSRYLVKRTGEKVFLECVQDMDHENMFWYRQDPGLGLRLIYFSYDVKMKEKGDIPEGYSVSREKKERFSLILESASTNQTSMYLCATRDTANTGELFFGEGSRLTVL.

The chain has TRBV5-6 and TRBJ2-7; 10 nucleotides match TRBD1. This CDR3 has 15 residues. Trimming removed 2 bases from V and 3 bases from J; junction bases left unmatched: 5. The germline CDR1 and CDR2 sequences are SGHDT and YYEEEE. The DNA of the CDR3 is TGTGCCAGCAGCTTCATGACAGGGGGCGGCTACGAGCAGTACTTC. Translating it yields CASSFMTGGGYEQYF.

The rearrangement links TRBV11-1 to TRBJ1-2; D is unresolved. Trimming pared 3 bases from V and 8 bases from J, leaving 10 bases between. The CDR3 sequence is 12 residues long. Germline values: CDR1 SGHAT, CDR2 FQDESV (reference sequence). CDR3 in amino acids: CASSFGSGGYTF. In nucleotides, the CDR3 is TGTGCCAGCAGCTTCGGTTCCGGGGGCTACACCTTC.

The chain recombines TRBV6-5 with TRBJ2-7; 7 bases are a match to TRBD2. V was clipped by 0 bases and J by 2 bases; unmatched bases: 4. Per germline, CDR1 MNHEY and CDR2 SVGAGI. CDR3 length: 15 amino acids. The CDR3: CASSYSGGGPYEQYF. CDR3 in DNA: TGTGCCAGCAGTTACTCCGGCGGGGGACCCTACGAGCAGTACTTC.

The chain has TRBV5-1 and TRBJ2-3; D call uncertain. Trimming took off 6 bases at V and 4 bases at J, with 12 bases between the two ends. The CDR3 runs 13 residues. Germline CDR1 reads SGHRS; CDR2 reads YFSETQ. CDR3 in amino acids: CASTSGDADTQYF. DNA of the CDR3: TGCGCCAGCACCTCCGGAGACGCAGATACGCAGTATTTT.

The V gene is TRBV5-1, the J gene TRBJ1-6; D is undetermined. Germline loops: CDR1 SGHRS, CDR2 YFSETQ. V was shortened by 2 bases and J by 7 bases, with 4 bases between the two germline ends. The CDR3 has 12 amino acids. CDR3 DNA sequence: TGCGCCAGCAGCTTTGAGAATTCACCCCTCCACTTT. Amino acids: CASSFENSPLHF.

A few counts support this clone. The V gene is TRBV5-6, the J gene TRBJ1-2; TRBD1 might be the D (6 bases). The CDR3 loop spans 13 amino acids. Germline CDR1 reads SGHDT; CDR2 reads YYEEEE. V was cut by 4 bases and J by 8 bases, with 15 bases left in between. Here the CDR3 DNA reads TGTGCCAGCAGCGAGCTAGCAACAGGGGGCTACACCTTC. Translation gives CASSELATGGYTF.

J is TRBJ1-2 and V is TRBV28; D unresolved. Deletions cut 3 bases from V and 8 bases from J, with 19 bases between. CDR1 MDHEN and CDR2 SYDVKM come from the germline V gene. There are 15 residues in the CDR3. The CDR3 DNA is TGTGCCAGCAGTTTCTTCCTTGACGGCCCGGGGGGCTACACCTTC. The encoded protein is CASSFFLDGPGGYTF.

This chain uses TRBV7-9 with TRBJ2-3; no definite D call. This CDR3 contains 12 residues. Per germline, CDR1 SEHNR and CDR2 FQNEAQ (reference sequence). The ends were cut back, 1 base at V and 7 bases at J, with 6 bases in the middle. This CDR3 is CASSLELYTQYF. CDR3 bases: TGTGCCAGCAGCTTAGAGCTGTATACGCAGTATTTT. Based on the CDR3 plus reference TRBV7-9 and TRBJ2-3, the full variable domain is DTGVSQNPRHKITKRGQNVTFRCDPISEHNRLYWYRQTLGQGPEFLTYFQNEAQLEKSRLLSDRFSAERPKGSFSTLEIQRTEQGDSAMYLCASSLELYTQYFGPGTRLTVL.

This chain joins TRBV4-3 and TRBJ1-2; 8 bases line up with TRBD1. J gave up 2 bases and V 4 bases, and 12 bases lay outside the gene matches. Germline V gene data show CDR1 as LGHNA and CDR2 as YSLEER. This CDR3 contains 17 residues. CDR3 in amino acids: CASSLEVARGLNYGYTF. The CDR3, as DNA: TGCGCCAGCAGCCTTGAAGTCGCCAGGGGGCTGAACTATGGCTACACCTTC.

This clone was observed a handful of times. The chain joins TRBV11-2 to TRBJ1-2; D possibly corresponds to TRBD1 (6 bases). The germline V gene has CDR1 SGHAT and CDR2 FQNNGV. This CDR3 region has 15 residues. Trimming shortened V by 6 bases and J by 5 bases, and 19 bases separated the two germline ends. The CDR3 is CASRRPGQRDYGYTF. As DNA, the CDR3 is TGTGCCAGCAGACGGCCGGGACAACGAGATTATGGCTACACCTTC.

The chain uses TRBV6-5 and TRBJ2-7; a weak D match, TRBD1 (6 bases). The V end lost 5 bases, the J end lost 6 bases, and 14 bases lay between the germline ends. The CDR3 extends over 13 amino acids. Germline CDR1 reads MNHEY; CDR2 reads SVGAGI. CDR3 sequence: CASSKQGRTEQYF. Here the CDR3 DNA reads TGTGCCAGCAGTAAACAGGGTAGGACCGAGCAGTACTTC.

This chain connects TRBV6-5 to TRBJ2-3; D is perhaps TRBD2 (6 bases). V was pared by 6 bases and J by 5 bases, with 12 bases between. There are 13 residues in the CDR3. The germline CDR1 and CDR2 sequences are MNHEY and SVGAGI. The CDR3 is CASREGGGDTQYF. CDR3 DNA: TGTGCCAGCAGGGAGGGTGGGGGAGATACGCAGTATTTT.

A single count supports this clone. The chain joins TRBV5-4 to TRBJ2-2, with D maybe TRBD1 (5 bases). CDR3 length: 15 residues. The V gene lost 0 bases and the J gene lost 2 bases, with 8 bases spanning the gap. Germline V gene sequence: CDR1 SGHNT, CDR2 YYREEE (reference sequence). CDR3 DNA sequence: TGTGCCAGCAGCTTGGGACAGACAAACACCGGGGAGCTGTTTTTT. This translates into CASSLGQTNTGELFF.

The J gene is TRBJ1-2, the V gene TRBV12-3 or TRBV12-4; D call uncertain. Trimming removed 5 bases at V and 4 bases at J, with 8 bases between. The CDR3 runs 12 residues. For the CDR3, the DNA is TGTGCCAGCAGTCGCGGCAGCTATGGCTACACCTTC. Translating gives CASSRGSYGYTF.

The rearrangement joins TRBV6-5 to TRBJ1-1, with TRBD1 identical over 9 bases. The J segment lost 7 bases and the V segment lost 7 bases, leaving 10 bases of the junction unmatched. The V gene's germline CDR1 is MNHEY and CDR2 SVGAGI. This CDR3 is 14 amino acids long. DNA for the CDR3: TGTGCCAGCAAACCGGGACAGGGCTCATTTGAAGCTTTCTTT. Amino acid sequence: CASKPGQGSFEAFF.

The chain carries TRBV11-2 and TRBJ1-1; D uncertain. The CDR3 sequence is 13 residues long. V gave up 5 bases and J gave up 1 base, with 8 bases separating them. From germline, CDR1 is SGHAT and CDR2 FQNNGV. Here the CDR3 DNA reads TGTGCCAGCAGCCTTACACGGAACACTGAAGCTTTCTTT. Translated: CASSLTRNTEAFF.

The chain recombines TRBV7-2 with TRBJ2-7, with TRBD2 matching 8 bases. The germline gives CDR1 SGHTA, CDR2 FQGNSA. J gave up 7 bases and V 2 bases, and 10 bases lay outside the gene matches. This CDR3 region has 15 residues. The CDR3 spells CASSLLAGRILEQYF. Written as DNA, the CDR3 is TGTGCCAGCAGCTTATTAGCGGGACGAATTTTGGAGCAGTACTTC. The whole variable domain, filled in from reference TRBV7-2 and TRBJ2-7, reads GAGVSQSPSNKVTEKGKDVELRCDPISGHTALYWYRQSLGQGLEFLIYFQGNSAPDKSGLPSDRFSAERTGGSVSTLTIQRTQQEDSAVYLCASSLLAGRILEQYFGPGTRLTVT.

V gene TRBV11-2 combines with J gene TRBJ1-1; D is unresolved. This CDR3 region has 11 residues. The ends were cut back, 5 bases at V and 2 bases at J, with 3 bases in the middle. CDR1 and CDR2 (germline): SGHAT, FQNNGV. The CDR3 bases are TGTGCCAGCAGCCGTAACACTGAAGCTTTCTTT. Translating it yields CASSRNTEAFF.

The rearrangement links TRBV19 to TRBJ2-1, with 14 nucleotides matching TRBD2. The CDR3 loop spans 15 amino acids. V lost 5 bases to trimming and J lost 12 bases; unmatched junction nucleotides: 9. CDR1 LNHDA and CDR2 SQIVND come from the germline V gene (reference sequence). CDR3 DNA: TGTGCCAGTAGTGGACTAGCGGGAGGTATGGGTCGGCAGTTCTTC. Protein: CASSGLAGGMGRQFF.